The sequence of this TCR beta chain was determined in a study of OX40 agonist ivuxolimab in advanced cancers. Study-level background: Every patient in dose escalation had hepatocellular carcinoma, melanoma, renal cell or head and neck cancer. Eligibility admitted prior anti-PD-1, anti-PD-L1 or anti-CTLA-4 therapy; roughly 39% had some.

Data came from immunoSEQ multiplex PCR; TCRdb stores just in-frame clones and leaves some out. The sample has 49,000 or so clones; roughly nine tenths are singletons. Trimming stripped 3 bases from V and 8 bases from J, with 20 bases between. The CDR3 covers 15 residues. Germline V gives CDR1 SGHNT, CDR2 YYREEE (reference sequence). This clone counts as medium-sized. The sample consisted of CD4+ or CD8+ T cells sorted from blood, taken in a trial of the OX40 agonist ivuxolimab. V usage is TRBV5-4 and J usage is TRBJ1-2; D possibly corresponds to TRBD1 (6 bases). The receptor was isolated from an adult with an advanced solid tumor such as melanoma, head and neck, liver or kidney cancer. The CDR3 bases are TGTGCCAGCAGCTCCCGGGACAACCTTAAGGGCGGCTACACCTTC. Translating gives CASSSRDNLKGGYTF.